This T cell receptor beta chain was retrieved from a study of T cell repertoires in cytomegalovirus infection. This clonotype was seen a handful of times. TCRdb fed the reads into MiXCR, producing one record per CDR3 protein. This sample has about 460,000 distinct CDR3 sequences, with about 11% found just once. This sequence originates from a human donor in good health (CMV status not recorded). Some clones in this sample may be carry-over from other donors' samples. The material sequenced was PBMCs.

The CDR3 region has the DNA TGTGCCAGCAGCTTGCCATCTCATGGCTACACCTTC. It codes for CASSLPSHGYTF. The V call is TRBV5-6, the J call TRBJ1-2, with unresolved D. The CDR3 covers 12 residues. The germline V gene has CDR1 SGHDT and CDR2 YYEEEE. V was trimmed by 1 base and J by 6 bases, leaving 7 bases between them.